Detailed here is one TCR beta chain. What it binds is not known. These data originate in a study of blood T cells in healthy people across ages. Study-wide results and caveats: Leaving the PBMCs unsorted stopped any conclusive comparison of naive versus antigen-experienced cells.

This CDR3 spans 17 amino acids. Trimming took 2 bases from V and 3 from J, leaving 16 bases between them. The germline V gene has CDR1 MGHRA and CDR2 YSYEKL. A J-beta primer mix and a sample-barcoded 5' primer were used in a second PCR of about 6 to 12 cycles. Using its own MiXCR run on the 5' RACE reads, TCRdb lists one record per CDR3 protein. The data hold some 1.8 million distinct CDR3 sequences, with around 40% observed a single time. Sequencing input: blood. The chain is built from TRBV4-1 and TRBJ2-2; D possibly uses TRBD1 or TRBD2 (5 bases each). The receptor comes from a human donor in good health. The CDR3 DNA is TGCGCCAGCAGCCAAATTCAGGGCCAGGGAGACACCGGGGAGCTGTTTTTT. Translation: CASSQIQGQGDTGELFF.